Sequencing of this T cell receptor beta chain was carried out in a study of metastatic and nonmetastatic thyroid tumors. Whole-study context: Repertoires of blood and of tissue (tumor or nodule) from malignant and benign thyroid patients were compared. General observations from the study: Versus benign nodules, malignant thyroid tumors reportedly had significantly higher TCR beta diversity, in blood and tumor.

Until they underwent thyroid surgery, no patient had received any treatment. In the authors' methods: The study built a papillary thyroid cancer distant-metastasis classifier from CDR3 differences across clinicopathological groups. MiXCR re-clonotyped the PCR reads for TCRdb. V and J calls and clone size were set by TCRdb, not the authors. The sample lists around 16,000 clones; under 40% were seen once. Germline assignment: CDR1 GTSNPN and CDR2 SVGIG (reference sequence). V lost 5 bases to trimming and J lost 3 bases; unmatched junction nucleotides: 11. The CDR3 extends over 16 amino acids. This clone was detected ten times or more. Its antigen is not identified.

This clonotype was obtained from a male donor with papillary thyroid cancer or a benign thyroid nodule (not recorded which). Some clones in this sample may be carry-over from other donors' samples. The gene calls are TRBV30 and TRBJ1-5; 9 bases fit TRBD1. The sample was tumor tissue. In nucleotides, the CDR3 is TGTGCCTGGGCGACAGGGGGGGTATCCCCCAATCAGCCCCAGCATTTT. It is translated as CAWATGGVSPNQPQHF.